Following are 26 T cell receptor beta chains from one sample sequenced in a study of response to subunit inactivated influenza vaccine. TCRdb reanalysed the RT-PCR reads using MiXCR and keeps one entry per CDR3 protein. There are around 580,000 distinct CDR3 sequences in the sample; 10% to 15% occur only once, and roughly 10% lies in the top ten. Sample: PBMCs from blood, taken on the day of vaccination. Source of these receptors: a man aged 50-59 years who received an inactivated influenza vaccine.

This clonotype showed up just a few times. This sequence joins TRBV2 and TRBJ2-1; D might be TRBD2 (6 bases). The CDR3 has 15 residues. Germline V lookup: CDR1 SNHLY, CDR2 FYNNEI. Trimming cost V 1 base and J 2 bases, with 9 bases left between them. In DNA, the CDR3 is TGTGCCAGCAGTGAAGAGATAGCGGCCTACAATGAGCAGTTCTTC. Residues: CASSEEIAAYNEQFF.

This clonotype was seen a few times. This chain joins TRBV7-2 and TRBJ2-2; D call uncertain. The CDR3 has 15 amino acids. Trimming removed 1 base at V and 5 bases at J, with 11 bases between. Germline assignment: CDR1 SGHTA and CDR2 FQGNSA. The CDR3, as DNA: TGTGCCAGCAGCTTAGGCGGAATGGTAACCGGGGAGCTGTTTTTT. Protein sequence: CASSLGGMVTGELFF. The variable domain in full, with the rest retrieved from reference TRBV7-2 and TRBJ2-2, is GAGVSQSPSNKVTEKGKDVELRCDPISGHTALYWYRQSLGQGLEFLIYFQGNSAPDKSGLPSDRFSAERTGGSVSTLTIQRTQQEDSAVYLCASSLGGMVTGELFFGEGSRLTVL.

This chain joins TRBV4-2 and TRBJ2-5; 10 bases are shared with TRBD2. CDR3 size: 17 residues. V was pared by 0 bases and J by 3 bases, with 7 bases of the junction left unmatched. The germline V gene encodes CDR1 LGHNA and CDR2 YNFKEQ. The CDR3 nucleotides read TGTGCCAGCAGCCAAGACCCCGGACTAGCGGCCAAAGAGACCCAGTACTTC. Its translation: CASSQDPGLAAKETQYF.

This clonotype came up many times. J is TRBJ2-7 and V is TRBV7-2; tentatively, D is TRBD1 (6 bases). The CDR3 runs 13 residues. In germline, CDR1 is SGHTA, CDR2 FQGNSA. Trimming cost V 6 bases and J 4 bases, with 13 bases left between them. The CDR3 is CASSQGSKYEQYF. The CDR3 DNA follows: TGTGCCAGCAGTCAGGGGTCTAAGTACGAGCAGTACTTC.

The chain combines TRBV28 with TRBJ1-2; TRBD1 might be the D (5 bases). The CDR3 runs 14 residues. V gave up 3 bases and J gave up 7 bases, with 15 bases separating them. Germline V lookup: CDR1 MDHEN, CDR2 SYDVKM. DNA for the CDR3: TGTGCCAGCAGTTTGGCCGGGCGCGGGGGTGGCTACACCTTC. It is translated as CASSLAGRGGGYTF.

V and J are TRBV27 and TRBJ2-5; D gene unclear. The germline V gene has CDR1 MNHEY and CDR2 SMNVEV (reference sequence). The CDR3 runs 14 residues. V shed 4 bases and J shed 5 bases, with 14 bases lying between them. As DNA, the CDR3 is TGTGCCAGCAGTTCTCCAGGTTATAGGGAGACCCAGTACTTC. This encodes CASSSPGYRETQYF.

To note about this clonotype: A read error may produce the germline difference seen at one junction end. The genes are TRBV4-3 and TRBJ2-5, with 7 bases lining up with TRBD2. The CDR3 extends over 17 amino acids. CDR1 and CDR2 (germline): LGHNA, YSLEER. In nucleotides, the CDR3 is TGCGCCAGCAGTCAAGGGAAGGGACTACCAAGCCAAGAGACCCAGTACTTC. Translated: CASSQGKGLPSQETQYF.

The chain joins TRBV6-2 or TRBV6-3 to TRBJ2-7; 10 nucleotides align to TRBD2. The trim removed 7 bases at V and 0 bases at J, leaving 9 bases unmatched. Germline V gene data show CDR1 as MNHEY and CDR2 as SVGEGT. This CDR3 is built from 16 residues. The CDR3 DNA follows: TGTGCCAGCAATCCCGTAGGACTAGCGGACTCCTACGAGCAGTACTTC. It specifies CASNPVGLADSYEQYF.

This clonotype showed up just a few times. The CDR3 here is CASSAGFYNEQFF. CDR3 nucleotides: TGTGCCAGCAGCGCTGGCTTCTACAATGAGCAGTTCTTC. J is TRBJ2-1 and V is TRBV7-9, with D hard to call. Trimming removed 5 bases at V and 3 bases at J, with 8 bases between. The length of the CDR3 is 13 residues. Germline V lookup: CDR1 SEHNR, CDR2 FQNEAQ (reference sequence).

This clonotype was counted between two and nine times. V usage is TRBV21-1 and J usage is TRBJ1-2. TRBV21-1 is annotated as a pseudogene. The CDR3 runs to 16 residues. CDR3 loop: CASSNSRPEGSYGYTF. CDR3 coding DNA: TGTGCCAGCAGCAACAGTAGGCCAGAGGGAAGCTATGGCTACACCTTC.

The chain links TRBV20-1 to TRBJ2-5; 7 bases match TRBD2. V lost 2 bases and J lost 2; bases outside the gene matches: 8. The CDR3 sequence is 15 residues long. Germline loops: CDR1 DFQATT, CDR2 SNEGSKA (reference sequence). The CDR3 nucleotides are TGCAGTGCTAGACCCGCGCTAGCGGTTCAAGAGACCCAGTACTTC. Its translation: CSARPALAVQETQYF.

This clonotype was seen more than once but under ten times. The J gene is TRBJ2-2, the V gene TRBV20-1; the D is unclear. V gave up 4 bases and J gave up 5 bases, with 8 bases separating them. CDR3 length: 12 residues. Germline-derived CDR1 and CDR2 are DFQATT and SNEGSKA (reference sequence). The DNA of the CDR3 is TGCAGTGCTAAGGACGGAACCGGGGAGCTGTTTTTT. Its protein is CSAKDGTGELFF.

As to this clonotype: A much larger clone lies a single base off, so this may be a read error. V usage is TRBV7-9 and J usage is TRBJ2-5; 10 bases align to TRBD2. Germline V gives CDR1 SEHNR, CDR2 FQNEAQ (reference sequence). This CDR3 region has 14 residues. Trimming removed 7 bases from V and 4 bases from J; junction bases left unmatched: 6. The CDR3 is CASNRGLARETQYF. The CDR3 coding sequence is TGTGCCAGCAACAGGGGACTAGCGAGAGAGACCCAGTACTTC.

The chain is built from TRBV19 and TRBJ1-1; the D is unclear. This CDR3 is built from 14 residues. Germline CDR1 LNHDA, CDR2 SQIVND (reference sequence). Deletions cut 0 bases from V and 4 bases from J, with 9 bases between. The CDR3 spells CASSIDRRLTEAFF. The CDR3 nucleotides read TGTGCCAGTAGTATAGATCGACGTCTCACTGAAGCTTTCTTT.

The chain couples TRBV29-1 to TRBJ2-7; tentatively, D is TRBD1 or TRBD2 (5 bases each). Germline CDR1 reads SQVTM; CDR2 reads ANQGSEA. The CDR3 is made up of 12 amino acids. CDR3 in DNA: TGCATCCTTAAGGGGAGACGCTACGAGCAGTACTTC. Encoded protein: CILKGRRYEQYF.

This chain joins TRBV12-3 or TRBV12-4 and TRBJ1-2, with D uncertain. CDR3 size: 16 residues. V was cut by 6 bases and J by 8 bases, with 25 bases left in between. The CDR3, as DNA: TGTGCCAGCAGCTCCCCGGTGGTCATGGACTACCGCGGCTACACCTTC. Amino acids: CASSSPVVMDYRGYTF.

The rearrangement links TRBV9 to TRBJ2-3; TRBD2 matches at 13 bases. With 4 bases clipped from V and 3 bases from J, the junction kept 11 bases outside the gene matches. CDR3 length: 18 residues. CDR1 and CDR2 from the germline V gene are SGDLS and YYNGEE. The CDR3 DNA reads TGTGCCAGCAGCTCAAAGAGGCGGGGACTAGCGGGAACAGATACGCAGTATTTT. Its translation is CASSSKRRGLAGTDTQYF.

This clonotype has just a few counts. The CDR3 sequence is CATSSIFLAVTAGIGADTQYF. As DNA, the CDR3 is TGTGCCACCAGCAGTATATTCCTAGCGGTTACAGCCGGGATCGGGGCAGATACGCAGTATTTT. This chain joins TRBV15 and TRBJ2-3; 7 positions agree with TRBD2. CDR1 is LNHNV and CDR2 is YYDKDF in the germline V gene (reference sequence). The CDR3 extends over 21 amino acids. With V trimmed by 3 bases and J by 4 bases, 25 bases remained unmatched.

In this sample, this clonotype turned up a few times. This chain links TRBV4-3 with TRBJ2-1; D is ambiguous. Germline lookup yields CDR1 LGHNA and CDR2 YSLEER. CDR3 size: 15 residues. Trimming took off 1 base at V and 8 bases at J, with 15 bases between the two ends. For the CDR3, the DNA is TGCGCCAGCAGCCAAGCCCTGGGCTCGGACGATGAGCAGTTCTTC. It specifies CASSQALGSDDEQFF.

The rearrangement links TRBV20-1 to TRBJ2-1; 9 positions agree with TRBD2. The CDR3 has 17 residues. Germline loops: CDR1 DFQATT, CDR2 SNEGSKA (reference sequence). The V and J ends lost 0 bases and 8 bases, in that order; junction bases with no gene match: 14. The CDR3 protein is CSARDGPGLALVHEQFF. In nucleotides, the CDR3 is TGCAGTGCTAGAGACGGACCGGGACTAGCTTTGGTTCATGAGCAGTTCTTC.

This clonotype was seen at least ten times. The rearrangement uses TRBV3-1 and TRBJ2-1, with a possible D match to TRBD1 (6 bases). This CDR3 spans 14 amino acids. CDR1 LGHDT and CDR2 YNNKEL come from the germline V gene (reference sequence). V dropped 1 base and J dropped 7 bases, with 11 bases sitting between them. The CDR3 is CASSQGGRGNEQFF. The CDR3 DNA reads as TGTGCCAGCAGCCAAGGGGGGCGCGGGAATGAGCAGTTCTTC.

This chain joins TRBV6-1 and TRBJ1-1, with 7 positions matching TRBD1. Unmatched junction bases numbered 10, after V lost 2 bases and J lost 7 bases. Germline V gene lookup returns CDR1 MNHNS and CDR2 SASEGT. The length of the CDR3 is 15 residues. The chain's CDR3 is CASSESSGTEDEAFF. As DNA, the CDR3 is TGTGCCAGCAGTGAATCCTCCGGGACAGAAGATGAAGCTTTCTTT.

Many counts were recorded for this clonotype. The junction and the germline gene differ at one end; a read error may be behind it. The V gene is TRBV5-1, the J gene TRBJ2-3, with TRBD1 matching over 9 bases. Per the germline V gene, CDR1 is SGHRS and CDR2 is YFSETQ. The length of the CDR3 is 14 residues. CDR3 sequence reads: CASSLDRGTDTQYF. Written as DNA, the CDR3 is TGTGCCAGCAGCTTAGACAGGGGGACAGATACGCAGTATTTT.

This clonotype was detected only a few times. The rearrangement links TRBV4-3 to TRBJ2-5; 9 bases line up with TRBD1. Germline CDR1 and CDR2: LGHNA and YSLEER. The CDR3 consists of 17 residues. Trimming took 1 base from V and 10 from J; bases not matched to a gene: 16. As DNA, the CDR3 is TGCGCCAGCAGCCAAGCATTGCCCGGGACAGGGTTTATTGTCCAGTACTTC. This encodes CASSQALPGTGFIVQYF.

V gene TRBV2 combines with J gene TRBJ1-2; tentatively, D is TRBD1 (6 bases). The CDR3 runs 14 residues. From germline, CDR1 is SNHLY and CDR2 FYNNEI. Between the trimmed V and J ends, which lost 10 bases and 2 bases, there was a span of 17 bases. In DNA form, the CDR3 reads TGTGCCACCCGCGGACAGATTTTAAACTATGGCTACACCTTC. Encoded protein: CATRGQILNYGYTF. The full variable domain, completed using reference TRBV2 and TRBJ1-2, is EPEVTQTPSHQVTQMGQEVILRCVPISNHLYFYWYRQILGQKVEFLVSFYNNEISEKSEIFDDQFSVERPDGSNFTLKIRSTKLEDSAMYFCATRGQILNYGYTFGSGTRLTVV.

This clonotype was picked up a small number of times. This rearrangement joins TRBV4-1 to TRBJ2-1; perhaps D is TRBD1 or TRBD2 (5 bases each). V lost 4 bases, J lost 2 bases, and 15 bases lay in between. From germline, CDR1 is MGHRA and CDR2 YSYEKL. The CDR3 has 16 amino acids. As DNA, the CDR3 is TGCGCCAGCAGCCGAAAGACTGGGGGAACCTACAATGAGCAGTTCTTC. Amino acid sequence: CASSRKTGGTYNEQFF.